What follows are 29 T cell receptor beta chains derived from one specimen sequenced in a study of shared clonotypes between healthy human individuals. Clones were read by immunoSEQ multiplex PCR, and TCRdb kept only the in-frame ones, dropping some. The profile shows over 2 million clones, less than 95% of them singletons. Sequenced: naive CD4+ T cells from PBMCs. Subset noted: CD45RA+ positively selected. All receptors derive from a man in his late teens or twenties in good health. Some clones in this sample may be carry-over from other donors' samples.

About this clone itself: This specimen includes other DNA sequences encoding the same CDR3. CDR3 region: CSAWRNEQFF. The DNA of the CDR3 is TGCAGTGCTTGGAGGAATGAGCAGTTCTTC. The genes are TRBV20-1 and TRBJ2-1; possibly TRBD2 for D (5 bases). This CDR3 is 10 amino acids long. From germline, CDR1 is DFQATT and CDR2 SNEGSKA (reference sequence). V was shortened by 5 bases and J by 7 bases, with 6 bases between the two germline ends.

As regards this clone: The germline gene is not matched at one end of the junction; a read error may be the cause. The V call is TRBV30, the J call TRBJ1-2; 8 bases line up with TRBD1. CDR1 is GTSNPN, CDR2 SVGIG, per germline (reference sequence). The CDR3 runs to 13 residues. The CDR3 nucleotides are TGTGCCTGGAACGAGGACAGGGAAGGTGGCTGCACCTTC. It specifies CAWNEDREGGCTF.

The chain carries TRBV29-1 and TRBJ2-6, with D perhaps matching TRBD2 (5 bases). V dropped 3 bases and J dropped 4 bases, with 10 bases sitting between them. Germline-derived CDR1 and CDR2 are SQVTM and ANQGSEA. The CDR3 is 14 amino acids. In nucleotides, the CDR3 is TGCAGCGTTGATACGGGGTTCGGGGCCAACGTCCTGACTTTC. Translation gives CSVDTGFGANVLTF.

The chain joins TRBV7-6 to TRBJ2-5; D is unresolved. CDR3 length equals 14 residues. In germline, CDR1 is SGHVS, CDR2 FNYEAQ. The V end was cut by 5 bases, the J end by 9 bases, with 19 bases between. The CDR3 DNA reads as TGTGCCAGCAGCCCTTCCTGGCAGTCCAGGTCCCAGTACTTC. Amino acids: CASSPSWQSRSQYF.

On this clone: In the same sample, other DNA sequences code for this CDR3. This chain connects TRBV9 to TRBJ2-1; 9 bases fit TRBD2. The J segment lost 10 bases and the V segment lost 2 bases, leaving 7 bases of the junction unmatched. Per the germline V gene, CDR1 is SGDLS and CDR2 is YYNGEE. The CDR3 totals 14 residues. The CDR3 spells CASSVAREGREQFF. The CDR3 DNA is TGTGCCAGCAGCGTTGCGCGGGAGGGCCGCGAGCAGTTCTTC.

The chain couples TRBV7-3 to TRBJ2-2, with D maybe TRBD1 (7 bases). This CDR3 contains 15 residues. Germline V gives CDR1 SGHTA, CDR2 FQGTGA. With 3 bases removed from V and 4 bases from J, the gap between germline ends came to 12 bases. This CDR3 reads CASSFQGGATGELFF. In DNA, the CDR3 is TGTGCCAGCAGCTTCCAGGGGGGCGCCACCGGGGAGCTGTTTTTT.

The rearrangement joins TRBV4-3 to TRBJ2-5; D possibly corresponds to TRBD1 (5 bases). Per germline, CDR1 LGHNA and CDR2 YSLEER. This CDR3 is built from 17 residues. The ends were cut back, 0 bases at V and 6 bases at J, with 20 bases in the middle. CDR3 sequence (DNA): TGCGCCAGCAGCCAAGATTCGTCCAGGGAATCACGTAAGACCCAGTACTTC. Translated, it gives CASSQDSSRESRKTQYF.

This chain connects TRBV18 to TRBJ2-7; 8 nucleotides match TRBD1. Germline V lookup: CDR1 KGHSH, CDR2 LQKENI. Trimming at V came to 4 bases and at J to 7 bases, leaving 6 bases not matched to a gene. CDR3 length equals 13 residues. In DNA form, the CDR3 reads TGTGCCAGCTCACTGGACAGGGTGCGTGAGCAGTACTTC. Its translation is CASSLDRVREQYF.

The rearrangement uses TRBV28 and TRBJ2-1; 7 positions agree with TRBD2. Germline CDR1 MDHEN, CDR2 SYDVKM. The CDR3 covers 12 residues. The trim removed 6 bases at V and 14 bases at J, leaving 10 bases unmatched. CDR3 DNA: TGTGCCAGCAGACCCCCGGGGAGGGGAGAGTTCTTC. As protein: CASRPPGRGEFF.

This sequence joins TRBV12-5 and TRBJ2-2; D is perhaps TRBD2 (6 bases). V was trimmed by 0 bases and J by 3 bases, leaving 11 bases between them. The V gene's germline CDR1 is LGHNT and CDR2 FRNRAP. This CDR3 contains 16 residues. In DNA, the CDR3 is TGTGCTAGTGGTTTGGTAGTTGGAGGGGACACCGGGGAGCTGTTTTTT. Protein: CASGLVVGGDTGELFF.

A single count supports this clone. The CDR3: CSGTGTSRRNEQFF. The CDR3 bases are TGCAGCGGGACAGGGACTAGTCGTCGGAATGAGCAGTTCTTC. J is TRBJ2-1 and V is TRBV29-1; tentatively, D is TRBD1 or TRBD2 (8 bases each). Germline loops: CDR1 SQVTM, CDR2 ANQGSEA. Trimming removed 7 bases at V and 7 bases at J, with 20 bases between. This CDR3 has 14 amino acids.

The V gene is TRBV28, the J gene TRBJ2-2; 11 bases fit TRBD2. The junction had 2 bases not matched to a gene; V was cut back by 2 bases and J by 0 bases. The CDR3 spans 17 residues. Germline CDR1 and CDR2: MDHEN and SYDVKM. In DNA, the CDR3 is TGTGCCAGCAGTTTACTAGCGGGAGGCTCGAACACCGGGGAGCTGTTTTTT. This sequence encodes CASSLLAGGSNTGELFF.

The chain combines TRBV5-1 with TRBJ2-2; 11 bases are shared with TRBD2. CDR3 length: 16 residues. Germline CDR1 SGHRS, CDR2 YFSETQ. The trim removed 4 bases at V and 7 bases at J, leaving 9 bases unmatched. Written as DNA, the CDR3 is TGCGCCAGCAGCCGCCTAGCGGGAGGAAGGGACGGGGAGCTGTTTTTT. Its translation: CASSRLAGGRDGELFF.

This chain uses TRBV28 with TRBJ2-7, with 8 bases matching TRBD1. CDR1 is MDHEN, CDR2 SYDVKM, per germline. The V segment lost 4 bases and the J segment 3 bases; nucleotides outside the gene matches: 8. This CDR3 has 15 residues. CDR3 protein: CASSSPGTGYYEQYF. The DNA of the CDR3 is TGTGCCAGCAGTTCACCCGGGACAGGCTACTACGAGCAGTACTTC. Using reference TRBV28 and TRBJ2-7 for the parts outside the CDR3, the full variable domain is DVKVTQSSRYLVKRTGEKVFLECVQDMDHENMFWYRQDPGLGLRLIYFSYDVKMKEKGDIPEGYSVSREKKERFSLILESASTNQTSMYLCASSSPGTGYYEQYFGPGTRLTVT.

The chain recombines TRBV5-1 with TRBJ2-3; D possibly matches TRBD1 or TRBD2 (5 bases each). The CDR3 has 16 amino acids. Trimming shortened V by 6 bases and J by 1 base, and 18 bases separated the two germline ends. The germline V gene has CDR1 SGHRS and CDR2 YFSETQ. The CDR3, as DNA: TGCGCCAGCAAGCCCAACTTCGGGACGGGCACAGATACGCAGTATTTT. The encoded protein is CASKPNFGTGTDTQYF. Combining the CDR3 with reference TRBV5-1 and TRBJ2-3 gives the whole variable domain KAGVTQTPRYLIKTRGQQVTLSCSPISGHRSVSWYQQTPGQGLQFLFEYFSETQRNKGNFPGRFSGRQFSNSRSEMNVSTLELGDSALYLCASKPNFGTGTDTQYFGPGTRLTVL.

Here the CDR3 reads CASMRGTGLYEQFF. The CDR3, as DNA: TGTGCCAGTATGAGGGGGACAGGGTTGTATGAGCAGTTCTTC. The V call is TRBV19, the J call TRBJ2-1; TRBD1 agrees at 9 bases. Looked up from germline, CDR1 is LNHDA and CDR2 is SQIVND (reference sequence). V shed 7 bases and J 8 bases; nucleotides not matched to a gene: 9. This CDR3 has 14 residues.

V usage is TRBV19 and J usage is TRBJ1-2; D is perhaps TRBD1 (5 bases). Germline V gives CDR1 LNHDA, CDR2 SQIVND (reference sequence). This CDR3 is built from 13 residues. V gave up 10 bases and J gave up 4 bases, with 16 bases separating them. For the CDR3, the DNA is TGTGCCACCGGTACAGGCCCGACCTATGGCTACACCTTC. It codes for CATGTGPTYGYTF.

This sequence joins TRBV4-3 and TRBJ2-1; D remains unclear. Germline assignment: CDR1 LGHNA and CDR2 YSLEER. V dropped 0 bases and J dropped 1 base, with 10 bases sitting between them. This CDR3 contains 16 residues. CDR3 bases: TGCGCCAGCAGCCAAGAATTAGGGTTATCCTACAATGAGCAGTTCTTC. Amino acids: CASSQELGLSYNEQFF.

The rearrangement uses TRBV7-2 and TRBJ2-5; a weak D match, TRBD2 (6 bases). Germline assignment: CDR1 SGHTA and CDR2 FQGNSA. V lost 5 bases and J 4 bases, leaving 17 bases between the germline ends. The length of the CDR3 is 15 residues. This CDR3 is CASSLGGGLGETQYF. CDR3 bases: TGTGCCAGCAGCCTCGGGGGTGGGCTGGGAGAGACCCAGTACTTC.

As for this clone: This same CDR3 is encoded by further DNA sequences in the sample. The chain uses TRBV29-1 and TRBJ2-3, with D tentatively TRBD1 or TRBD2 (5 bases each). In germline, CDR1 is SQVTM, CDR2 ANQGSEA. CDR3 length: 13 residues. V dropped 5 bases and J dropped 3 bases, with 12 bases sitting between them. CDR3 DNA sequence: TGCAGCGTTCGGGGCAGGGCAACAGATACGCAGTATTTT. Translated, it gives CSVRGRATDTQYF.

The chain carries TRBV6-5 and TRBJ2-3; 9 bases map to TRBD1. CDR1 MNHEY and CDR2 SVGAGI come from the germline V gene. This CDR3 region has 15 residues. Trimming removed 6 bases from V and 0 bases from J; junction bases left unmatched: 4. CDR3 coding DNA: TGTGCCAGCAGACACAGGGGGCCGAGCACAGATACGCAGTATTTT. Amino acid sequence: CASRHRGPSTDTQYF.

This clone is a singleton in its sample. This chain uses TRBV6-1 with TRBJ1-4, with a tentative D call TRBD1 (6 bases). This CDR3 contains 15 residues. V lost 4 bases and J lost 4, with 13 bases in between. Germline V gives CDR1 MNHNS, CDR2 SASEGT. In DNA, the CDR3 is TGTGCCAGCAGTGGAGAGGGGGGGATTAATGAAAAACTGTTTTTT. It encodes CASSGEGGINEKLFF.

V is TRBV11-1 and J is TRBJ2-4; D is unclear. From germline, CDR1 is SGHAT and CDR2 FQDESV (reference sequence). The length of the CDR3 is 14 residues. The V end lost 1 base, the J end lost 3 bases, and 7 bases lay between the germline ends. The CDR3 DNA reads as TGTGCCAGCAGCTTAGAGTACGGCAAAAACATTCAGTACTTC. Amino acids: CASSLEYGKNIQYF.

CDR3 loop: CAWTITSPGELFF. The DNA of the CDR3 is TGTGCCTGGACGATCACTAGCCCCGGGGAGCTGTTTTTT. J is TRBJ2-2 and V is TRBV30; maybe TRBD2 (6 bases). Trimming cost V 4 bases and J 6 bases, with 12 bases left between them. CDR1 and CDR2 from the germline V gene are GTSNPN and SVGIG (reference sequence). This CDR3 has 13 residues.

The CDR3 DNA follows: TGTGCCACCAGCAGAGGAACACCCGAAGCTTTCTTT. This encodes CATSRGTPEAFF. V usage is TRBV15 and J usage is TRBJ1-1, with D hard to call. Per the germline V gene, CDR1 is LNHNV and CDR2 is YYDKDF (reference sequence). CDR3 size: 12 residues. Trimming pared 1 base from V and 8 bases from J, leaving 8 bases between.

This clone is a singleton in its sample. CDR3 DNA: TGTGCCAGCAGTTTGGTAGGGGGCCAAGAGACCCAGTACTTC. This gives the protein CASSLVGGQETQYF. The rearrangement links TRBV27 to TRBJ2-5; TRBD1 might be the D (6 bases). The V gene's germline CDR1 is MNHEY and CDR2 SMNVEV (reference sequence). There are 14 residues in the CDR3. V gave up 3 bases and J gave up 1 base, with 9 bases separating them.

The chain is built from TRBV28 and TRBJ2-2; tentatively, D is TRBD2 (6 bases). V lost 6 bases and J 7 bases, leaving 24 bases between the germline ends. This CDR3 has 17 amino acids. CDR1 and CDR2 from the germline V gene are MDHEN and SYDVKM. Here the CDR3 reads CASSPLTSTPIDGELFF. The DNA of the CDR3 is TGTGCCAGCAGCCCCCTAACTAGCACTCCCATAGACGGGGAGCTGTTTTTT.

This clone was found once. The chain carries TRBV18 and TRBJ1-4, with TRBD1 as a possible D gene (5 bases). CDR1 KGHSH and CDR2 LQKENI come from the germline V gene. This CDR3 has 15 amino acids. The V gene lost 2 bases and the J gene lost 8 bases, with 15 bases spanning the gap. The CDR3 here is CASSPDGTVGEKLFF. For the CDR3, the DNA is TGTGCCAGCTCACCAGACGGGACCGTGGGAGAAAAACTGTTTTTT.

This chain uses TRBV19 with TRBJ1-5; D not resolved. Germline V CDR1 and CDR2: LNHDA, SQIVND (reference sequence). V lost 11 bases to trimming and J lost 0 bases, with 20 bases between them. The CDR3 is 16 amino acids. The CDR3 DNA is TGTGCCTCCACCCGGAGGGCGCCCAATAGCAATCAGCCCCAGCATTTT. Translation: CASTRRAPNSNQPQHF.